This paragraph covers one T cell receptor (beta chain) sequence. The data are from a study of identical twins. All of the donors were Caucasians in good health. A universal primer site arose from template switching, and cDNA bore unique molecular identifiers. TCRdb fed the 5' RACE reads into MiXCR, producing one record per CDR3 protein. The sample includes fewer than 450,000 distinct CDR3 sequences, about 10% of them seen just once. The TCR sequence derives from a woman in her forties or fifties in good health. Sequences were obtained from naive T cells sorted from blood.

CDR3 in amino acids: CASSQNPRDGHTDTQYF. In DNA, the CDR3 is TGCGCCAGCAGTCAGAACCCCCGGGACGGACACACAGATACGCAGTATTTT. The rearrangement joins TRBV23-1 to TRBJ2-3; D could derive from TRBD1 or TRBD2 (5 bases each). TRBV23-1 is an open reading frame, and its role is uncertain. Trimming left V 3 bases short and J 2 bases short, with 18 bases between. CDR3 length equals 17 residues.